These T cell receptor beta chains were read from a single sample in a study of blood T cell repertoires in COVID-19. The table came from immunoSEQ multiplex PCR; TCRdb's copy has only in-frame clones and leaves some out. This table holds tens of thousands of clones, about 70% found once. The sequenced material came from peripheral blood. These receptors were collected from a woman in her fifties or sixties in a cohort sampled during active or convalescent COVID-19. CDR3s include the opening cysteine and the closing phenylalanine or tryptophan. The D gene is left open where the match is weak. The size of a clone is reported for some rows only, either as once, few or many, or as a class for expanded clones.

>TRBJ2-1|TRBD2|TRBV7-3|once
TGTGCCAGCAGCGTCGGGTTAGCGGGCTACAATGAGCAGTTCTTC
CASSVGLAGYNEQFF
>TRBJ1-2|.|TRBV7-6|.
TGTGCCAGCAGCTTAAAATTTCGGGTAGGCAGGGGATCTAACTATGGCTACACCTTC
CASSLKFRVGRGSNYGYTF
>TRBJ2-2|TRBD2|TRBV30|.
TGTGCCTGGAGGCGCCAGGGACTAGCCCGAACCGGGGAGCTGTTTTTT
CAWRRQGLARTGELFF
>TRBJ1-1|.|TRBV4-2|few
TGTGCCAGCAGCCAAGAACCTCTACAGGTATCTGAAGCTTTCTTT
CASSQEPLQVSEAFF
>TRBJ2-2|TRBD1|TRBV7-9|.
TGTGCCAGCAGCTCCCTGGGACAGGGTACGGGAAACACCGGGGAGCTGTTTTTT
CASSSLGQGTGNTGELFF
>TRBJ1-2|.|TRBV2|.
TGTGCCAGCAGTGAAGGTGGAGCTAACTATGGCTACACCTTC
CASSEGGANYGYTF
>TRBJ2-1|.|TRBV5-1|few
TGCGCCAGCAGCTTGGGAACATGGAGTGAGCAGTTCTTC
CASSLGTWSEQFF
>TRBJ1-2|TRBD1|TRBV27|.
TGTGCCAGCAGTTTGTCCGGCAGGGGGAATGGCTACACCTTC
CASSLSGRGNGYTF
>TRBJ1-2|.|TRBV6-2/TRBV6-3|.
TGTGCCAGCAGTTGGTCTAGGGCGACGGGAGGCTACACCTTC
CASSWSRATGGYTF
>TRBJ2-7|.|TRBV4-3|.
TGCGCCAGCAGCCAAGATGGGACTCAGGGGGCCTACGAGCAGTACTTC
CASSQDGTQGAYEQYF
>TRBJ1-1|.|TRBV2|.
TGTGCCAGCAGCGTAAGGCGGGGGGCCACTGAAGCTTTCTTT
CASSVRRGATEAFF
>TRBJ2-3|.|TRBV3-1/TRBV3-2|.
TGTGCCAGCAGCCAAGGAGGGGGGGCTGATACGCAGTATTTT
CASSQGGGADTQYF
>TRBJ1-1|TRBD1|TRBV5-1|.
TGCGCCAGCAGCTTGGGGGGGACAGGAGGGCTTGAAGCTTTCTTT
CASSLGGTGGLEAFF
>TRBJ2-5|.|TRBV6-6|.
TGTGCCAGCACCAAACCCACTAGTCTAGAGACCCAGTACTTC
CASTKPTSLETQYF
>TRBJ1-2|.|TRBV30|.
TGTGCCTGGAGTGCAAACAGGGCCCTCTATGGCTACACCTTC
CAWSANRALYGYTF
>TRBJ2-3|TRBD1|TRBV10-3|.
TGTGCCATCAGAACAGGGGGGCTTCAAGATACGCAGTATTTT
CAIRTGGLQDTQYF
>TRBJ1-1|TRBD1|TRBV7-8|.
TGTGCCAGCAGCATCGAGGGACAGGCGAACACTGAAGCTTTCTTT
CASSIEGQANTEAFF
>TRBJ1-1|.|TRBV30|.
TGTGCCTGGAGGGAATGGACAGCGAACACTGAAGCTTTCTTT
CAWREWTANTEAFF
>TRBJ2-4|.|TRBV5-8|.
TGTGCCAGCAGCTCAGGGGACATTCAGTACTTC
CASSSGDIQYF
>TRBJ1-1|.|TRBV2|.
TGTGCCAGCACCCTAGAGAGAGAGAACACTGAAGCTTTCTTT
CASTLERENTEAFF
>TRBJ2-3|.|TRBV9|.
TGTGCCAGCAGCGTAGCAGGTCGCGCAGATACGCAGTATTTT
CASSVAGRADTQYF
>TRBJ2-5|TRBD1|TRBV7-9|few
TGTGCCAGCAGCCAATGGACAGGGTTGGAGACCCAGTACTTC
CASSQWTGLETQYF
>TRBJ2-5|TRBD2|TRBV7-9|.
TGTGCCAGCAGCTCGGCTAGCGGGGCTTTACAAGAGACCCAGTACTTC
CASSSASGALQETQYF
>TRBJ2-3|.|TRBV30|.
TGTGCCTGGAGTGTCCGGCAGGGTCGAGATACGCAGTATTTT
CAWSVRQGRDTQYF
>TRBJ2-2|TRBD1|TRBV27|.
TGTGCCAGCAGTTTATCAGGGGGCATGGACACCGGGGAGCTGTTTTTT
CASSLSGGMDTGELFF
>TRBJ2-3|.|TRBV12-3/TRBV12-4|.
TGTGCCAGCAGTCTACTAGAAACAGATACGCAGTATTTT
CASSLLETDTQYF
>TRBJ2-3|TRBD2|TRBV3-1/TRBV3-2|.
TGTGCCAGCAGCCTGCCCTTCAGCGGGGGGGGAACAGATACGCAGTATTTT
CASSLPFSGGGTDTQYF
>TRBJ1-1|.|TRBV3-1/TRBV3-2|.
TGTGCCAGCAGCCCCATGGGGCCGCGAGTGGACACTGAAGCTTTCTTT
CASSPMGPRVDTEAFF
>TRBJ1-3|.|TRBV2|.
TGTGCCAGCAGTCGCTCACAGACTGGAAACACCATATATTTT
CASSRSQTGNTIYF
>TRBJ2-5|TRBD1|TRBV29-1|.
TGCAGCGTTGCCGCAGGGGGCTCACGGGAGACCCAGTACTTC
CSVAAGGSRETQYF
>TRBJ2-7|.|TRBV24-1|.
TGTGCCACCAGTGGGAGGGGCACCGGGACGCAGGTCGATACGAGCTCCTACGAGCAGTACTTC
CATSGRGTGTQVDTSSYEQYF
>TRBJ1-2|.|TRBV29-1|.
TGCAGCGTACCAGACCCAGGATTCGACGGCTACACCTTC
CSVPDPGFDGYTF
>TRBJ2-7|.|TRBV2|.
TGTGCCAGCAGTGTGTTGAGGGTCCTAACCGCCTACGAGCAGTACTTC
CASSVLRVLTAYEQYF
>TRBJ2-3|TRBD2|TRBV5-1|.
TGCGCCAGCAGCTCTGCGGGGGGCACAGATACGCAGTATTTT
CASSSAGGTDTQYF
>TRBJ1-5|.|TRBV6-1|.
TGTGCCAGCAGTGAAGGGCGGGGGATGGGCAATCAGCCCCAGCATTTT
CASSEGRGMGNQPQHF
>TRBJ2-5|TRBD1|TRBV9|.
TGTGCCAGCAGCGTCGGGACAGGGCAAGAGACCCAGTACTTC
CASSVGTGQETQYF
>TRBJ2-7|TRBD1|TRBV7-3|once
TGTGCCAGCAGCTTAAACTCCGGACAGGGTACGAAGTACTTC
CASSLNSGQGTKYF
>TRBJ1-4|TRBD1|TRBV5-1|few
TGCGCCAGCAGCTCTACAGGGGTAGCTAATGAAAAACTGTTTTTT
CASSSTGVANEKLFF
>TRBJ1-3|.|TRBV7-2|.
TGTGCCAGCAGCTTATATCGTGTGAGCTCTGGAAACACCATATATTTT
CASSLYRVSSGNTIYF
>TRBJ2-7|.|TRBV19|.
TGTGCCAGTAGTTTCGGAGGGGAAATCAACGAGCAGTACTTC
CASSFGGEINEQYF
>TRBJ2-5|TRBD2|TRBV6-2/TRBV6-3|.
TGTGCCAGCAGTTACTCTAAAGCGGGGGCACGTAACTTC
CASSYSKAGARNF
>TRBJ2-5|.|TRBV5-1|.
TGCGCCAGCAGCTCGTCACAGGGATCCCAAGAGACCCAGTACTTC
CASSSSQGSQETQYF
>TRBJ1-5|.|TRBV27|few
TGTGCCAGCAGTTCCCTCCAGGGGAATCAGCCCCAGCATTTT
CASSSLQGNQPQHF
>TRBJ2-1|.|TRBV7-3|.
TGTGCCAGCAGCTTCGGCCCTAGCTCCTACAATGAGCAGTTCTTC
CASSFGPSSYNEQFF
>TRBJ1-2|.|TRBV3-1/TRBV3-2|many
TGTGCCAGCAGCCAAGGCCCCCCGGACAGCCCTAGAGCTAACTATGGCTACACCTTC
CASSQGPPDSPRANYGYTF
>TRBJ2-1|TRBD1|TRBV9|few
TGTGCCAGCAGCGGCTCAGGGGGCAGTTGGGTCAATGAGCAGTTCTTC
CASSGSGGSWVNEQFF
>TRBJ1-1|.|TRBV5-1|.
TGCGCCAGCAGCTTGGCCGGGGATTGGAGCACTGAAGCTTTCTTT
CASSLAGDWSTEAFF
>TRBJ2-3|.|TRBV6-2/TRBV6-3|.
TGTGCCAGCAGTTACCCGGATACGCAGTATTTT
CASSYPDTQYF